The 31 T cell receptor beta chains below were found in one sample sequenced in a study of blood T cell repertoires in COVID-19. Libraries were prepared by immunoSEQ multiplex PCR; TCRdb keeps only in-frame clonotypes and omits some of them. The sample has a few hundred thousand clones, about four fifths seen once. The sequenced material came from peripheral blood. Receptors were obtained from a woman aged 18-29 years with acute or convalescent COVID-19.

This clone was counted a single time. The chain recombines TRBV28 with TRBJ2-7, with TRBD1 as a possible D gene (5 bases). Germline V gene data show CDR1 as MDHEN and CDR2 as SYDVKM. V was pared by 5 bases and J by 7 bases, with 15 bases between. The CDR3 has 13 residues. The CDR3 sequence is CASSAGHRREQYF. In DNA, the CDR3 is TGTGCCAGCAGTGCCGGACACCGCCGGGAGCAGTACTTC. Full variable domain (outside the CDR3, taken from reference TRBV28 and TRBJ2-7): DVKVTQSSRYLVKRTGEKVFLECVQDMDHENMFWYRQDPGLGLRLIYFSYDVKMKEKGDIPEGYSVSREKKERFSLILESASTNQTSMYLCASSAGHRREQYFGPGTRLTVT.

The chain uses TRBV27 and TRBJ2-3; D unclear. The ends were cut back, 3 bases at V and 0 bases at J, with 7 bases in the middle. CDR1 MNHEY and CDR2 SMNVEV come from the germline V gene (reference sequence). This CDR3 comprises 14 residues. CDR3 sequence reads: CASSFTLSTDTQYF. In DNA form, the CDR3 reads TGTGCCAGCAGTTTTACCCTAAGCACAGATACGCAGTATTTT.

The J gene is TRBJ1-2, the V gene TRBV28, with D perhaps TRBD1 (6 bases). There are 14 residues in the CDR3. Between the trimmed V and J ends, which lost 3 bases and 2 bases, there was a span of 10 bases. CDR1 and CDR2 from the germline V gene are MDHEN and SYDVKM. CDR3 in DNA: TGTGCCAGCAGTTTCGACAGGTTGAACTATGGCTACACCTTC. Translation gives CASSFDRLNYGYTF.

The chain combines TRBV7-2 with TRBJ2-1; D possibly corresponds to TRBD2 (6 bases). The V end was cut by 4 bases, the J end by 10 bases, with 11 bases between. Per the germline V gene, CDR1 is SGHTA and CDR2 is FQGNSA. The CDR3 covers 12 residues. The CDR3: CASSWGLPEQFF. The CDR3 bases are TGTGCCAGCAGCTGGGGACTCCCGGAGCAGTTCTTC.

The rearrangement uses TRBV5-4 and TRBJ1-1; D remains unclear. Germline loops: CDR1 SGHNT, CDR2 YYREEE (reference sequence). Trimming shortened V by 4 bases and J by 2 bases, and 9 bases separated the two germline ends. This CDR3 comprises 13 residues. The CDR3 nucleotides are TGTGCCAGCAGCCTCCAGGCCAACACTGAAGCTTTCTTT. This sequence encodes CASSLQANTEAFF.

This CDR3 is CASSFTPGQNYGYTF. The CDR3 bases are TGTGCCAGCAGTTTCACCCCGGGACAGAACTATGGCTACACCTTC. The chain recombines TRBV6-5 with TRBJ1-2; 7 nucleotides match TRBD1. The germline V gene encodes CDR1 MNHEY and CDR2 SVGAGI. V lost 4 bases and J lost 2; bases outside the gene matches: 7. This CDR3 has 15 residues.

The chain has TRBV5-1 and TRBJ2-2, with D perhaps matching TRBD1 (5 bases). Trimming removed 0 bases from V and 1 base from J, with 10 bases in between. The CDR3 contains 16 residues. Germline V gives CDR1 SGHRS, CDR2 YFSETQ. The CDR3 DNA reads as TGCGCCAGCAGCTTGGGTGGCAGGGTGAACACCGGGGAGCTGTTTTTT. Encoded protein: CASSLGGRVNTGELFF. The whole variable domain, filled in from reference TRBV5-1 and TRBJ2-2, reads KAGVTQTPRYLIKTRGQQVTLSCSPISGHRSVSWYQQTPGQGLQFLFEYFSETQRNKGNFPGRFSGRQFSNSRSEMNVSTLELGDSALYLCASSLGGRVNTGELFFGEGSRLTVL.

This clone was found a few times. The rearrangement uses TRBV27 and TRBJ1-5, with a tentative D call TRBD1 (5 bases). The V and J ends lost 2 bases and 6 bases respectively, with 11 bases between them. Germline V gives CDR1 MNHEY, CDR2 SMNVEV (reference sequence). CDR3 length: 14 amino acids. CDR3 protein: CASSLAGEGQPQHF. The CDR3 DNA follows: TGTGCCAGCAGTTTAGCGGGGGAAGGTCAGCCCCAGCATTTT.

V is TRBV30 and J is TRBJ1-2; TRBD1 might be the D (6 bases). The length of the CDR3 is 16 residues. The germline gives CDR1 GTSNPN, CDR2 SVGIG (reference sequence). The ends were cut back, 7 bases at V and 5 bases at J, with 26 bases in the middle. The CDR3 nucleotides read TGTGCCTCGGGGCGAGGGGGGGCCGTCCCTCTATATGGCTACACCTTC. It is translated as CASGRGGAVPLYGYTF.

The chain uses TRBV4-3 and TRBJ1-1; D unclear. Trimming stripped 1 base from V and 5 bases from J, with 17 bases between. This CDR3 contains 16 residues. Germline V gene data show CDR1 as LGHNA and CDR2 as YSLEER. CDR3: CASSQVPRRLETEAFF. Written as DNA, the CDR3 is TGCGCCAGCAGCCAAGTTCCCAGGAGGTTGGAAACTGAAGCTTTCTTT.

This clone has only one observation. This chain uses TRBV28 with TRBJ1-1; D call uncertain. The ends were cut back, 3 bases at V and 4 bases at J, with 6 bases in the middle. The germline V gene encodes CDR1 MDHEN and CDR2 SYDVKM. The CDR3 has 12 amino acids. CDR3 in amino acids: CASSLSTTEAFF. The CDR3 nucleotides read TGTGCCAGCAGTTTGTCTACCACTGAAGCTTTCTTT.

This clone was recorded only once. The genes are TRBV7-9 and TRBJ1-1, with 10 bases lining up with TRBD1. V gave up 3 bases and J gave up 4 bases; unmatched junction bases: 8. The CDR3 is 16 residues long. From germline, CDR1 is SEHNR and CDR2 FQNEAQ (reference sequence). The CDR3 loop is CASSLGTGATLTEAFF. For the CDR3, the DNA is TGTGCCAGCAGCTTGGGGACAGGGGCTACTCTCACTGAAGCTTTCTTT. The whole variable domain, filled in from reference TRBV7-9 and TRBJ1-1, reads DTGVSQNPRHKITKRGQNVTFRCDPISEHNRLYWYRQTLGQGPEFLTYFQNEAQLEKSRLLSDRFSAERPKGSFSTLEIQRTEQGDSAMYLCASSLGTGATLTEAFFGQGTRLTVV.

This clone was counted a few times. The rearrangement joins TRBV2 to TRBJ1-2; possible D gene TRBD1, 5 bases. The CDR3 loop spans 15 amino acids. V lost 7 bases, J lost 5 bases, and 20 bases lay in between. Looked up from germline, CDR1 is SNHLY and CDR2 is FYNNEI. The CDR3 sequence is CASTDNRFELYGYTF. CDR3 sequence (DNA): TGTGCCAGCACAGACAACAGGTTCGAATTGTATGGCTACACCTTC.

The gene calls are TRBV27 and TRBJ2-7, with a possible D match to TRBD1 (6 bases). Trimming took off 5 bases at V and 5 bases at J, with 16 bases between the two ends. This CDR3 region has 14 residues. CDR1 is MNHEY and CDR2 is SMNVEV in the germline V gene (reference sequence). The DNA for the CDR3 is TGTGCCAGCAGTCTAGCAGGGGTAGGAAACGAGCAGTACTTC. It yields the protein CASSLAGVGNEQYF.

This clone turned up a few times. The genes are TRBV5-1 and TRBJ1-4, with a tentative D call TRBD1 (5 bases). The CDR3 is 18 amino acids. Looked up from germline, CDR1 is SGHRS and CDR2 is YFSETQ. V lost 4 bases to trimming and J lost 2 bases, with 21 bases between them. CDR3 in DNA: TGCGCCAGCAGCCTTCTGGGGGGGTTAATTTCGACTAATGAAAAACTGTTTTTT. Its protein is CASSLLGGLISTNEKLFF.

CDR3 region: CASSHGTEYNEQFF. The CDR3 nucleotides read TGTGCCAGCAGCCATGGGACAGAATACAATGAGCAGTTCTTC. The genes are TRBV7-6 and TRBJ2-1, with TRBD1 identical over 7 bases. The germline V gene has CDR1 SGHVS and CDR2 FNYEAQ. J was trimmed by 4 bases and V by 5 bases; bases with no gene match: 5. The CDR3 length is 14 residues. Drawing the rest from reference TRBV7-6 and TRBJ2-1, the complete variable domain is GAGVSQSPRYKVTKRGQDVALRCDPISGHVSLYWYRQALGQGPEFLTYFNYEAQQDKSGLPNDRFSAERPEGSISTLTIQRTEQRDSAMYRCASSHGTEYNEQFFGPGTRLTVL.

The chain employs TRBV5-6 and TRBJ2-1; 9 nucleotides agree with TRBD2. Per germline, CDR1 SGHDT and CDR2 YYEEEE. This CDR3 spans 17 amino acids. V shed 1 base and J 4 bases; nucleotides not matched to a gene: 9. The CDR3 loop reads CASSLYSGSGVYNEQFF. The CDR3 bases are TGTGCCAGCAGCTTGTATAGCGGGAGCGGGGTTTACAATGAGCAGTTCTTC.

CDR3: CASSLPWSLPNYGYTF. The DNA for the CDR3 is TGTGCCAGCAGTTTACCCTGGAGCCTACCTAACTATGGCTACACCTTC. The chain carries TRBV28 and TRBJ1-2; D ambiguous. This CDR3 is 16 amino acids long. Looked up from germline, CDR1 is MDHEN and CDR2 is SYDVKM. Trimming removed 2 bases at V and 0 bases at J, with 13 bases between.

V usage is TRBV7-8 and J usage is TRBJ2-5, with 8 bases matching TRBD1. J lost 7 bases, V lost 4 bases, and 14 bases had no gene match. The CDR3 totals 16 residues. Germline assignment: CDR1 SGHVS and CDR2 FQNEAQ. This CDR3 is CASSSYRDRPGGTQYF. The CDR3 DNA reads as TGTGCCAGCAGCTCATATCGGGACAGGCCCGGAGGGACCCAGTACTTC.

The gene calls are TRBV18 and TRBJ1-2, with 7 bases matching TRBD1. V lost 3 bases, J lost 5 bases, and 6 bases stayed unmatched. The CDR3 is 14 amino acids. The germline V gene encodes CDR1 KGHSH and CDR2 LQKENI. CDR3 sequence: CASSPMQGGYGYTF. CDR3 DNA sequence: TGTGCCAGCTCACCGATGCAGGGGGGATATGGCTACACCTTC.

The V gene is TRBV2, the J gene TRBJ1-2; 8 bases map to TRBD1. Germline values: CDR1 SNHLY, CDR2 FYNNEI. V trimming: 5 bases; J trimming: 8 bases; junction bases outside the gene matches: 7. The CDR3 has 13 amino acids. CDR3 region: CASSPQGAGGYTF. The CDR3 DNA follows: TGTGCCAGCAGTCCGCAGGGGGCTGGGGGCTACACCTTC.

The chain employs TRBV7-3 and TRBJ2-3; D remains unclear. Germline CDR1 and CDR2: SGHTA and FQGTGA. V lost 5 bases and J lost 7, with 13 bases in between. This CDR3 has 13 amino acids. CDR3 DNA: TGTGCCAGCAGCCCGCCCCGGGTCTATACGCAGTATTTT. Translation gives CASSPPRVYTQYF.

The CDR3: CASSLGPGNGELFF. The CDR3 nucleotides read TGTGCCAGCAGCTTAGGGCCCGGGAACGGGGAGCTGTTTTTT. The chain links TRBV7-8 to TRBJ2-2; D is possibly TRBD2 (5 bases). The CDR3 runs 14 residues. V lost 1 base and J lost 7, with 10 bases in between. Germline values: CDR1 SGHVS, CDR2 FQNEAQ.

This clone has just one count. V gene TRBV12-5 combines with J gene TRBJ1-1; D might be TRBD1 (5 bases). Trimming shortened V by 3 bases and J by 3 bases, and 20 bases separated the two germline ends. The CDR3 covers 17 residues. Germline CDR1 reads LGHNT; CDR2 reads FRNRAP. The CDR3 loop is CASGFQYPSKGDTEAFF. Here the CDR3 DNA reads TGTGCTAGTGGTTTCCAATACCCTTCTAAAGGGGACACTGAAGCTTTCTTT.

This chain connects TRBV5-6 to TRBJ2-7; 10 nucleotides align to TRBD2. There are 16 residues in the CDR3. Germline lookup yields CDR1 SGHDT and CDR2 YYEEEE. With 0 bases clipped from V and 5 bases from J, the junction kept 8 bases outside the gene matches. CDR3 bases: TGTGCCAGCAGCTTGGAGCTAGCGGGAGCGAGAGACGAGCAGTACTTC. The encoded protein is CASSLELAGARDEQYF.

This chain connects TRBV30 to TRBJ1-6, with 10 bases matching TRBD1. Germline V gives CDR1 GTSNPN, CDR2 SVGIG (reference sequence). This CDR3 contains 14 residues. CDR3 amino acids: CALGQGDNFSPLHF. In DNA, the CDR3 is TGTGCACTTGGACAGGGGGACAACTTTTCACCCCTCCACTTT. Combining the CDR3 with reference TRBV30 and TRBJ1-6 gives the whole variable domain SQTIHQWPATLVQPVGSPLSLECTVEGTSNPNLYWYRQAAGRGLQLLFYSVGIGQISSEVPQNLSASRPQDRQFILSSKKLLLSDSGFYLCALGQGDNFSPLHFGNGTRLTVT.

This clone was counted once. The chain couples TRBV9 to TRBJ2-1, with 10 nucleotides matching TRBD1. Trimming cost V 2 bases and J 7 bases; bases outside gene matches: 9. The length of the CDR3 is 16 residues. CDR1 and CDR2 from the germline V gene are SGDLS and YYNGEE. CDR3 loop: CASSVFGTGDSNEQFF. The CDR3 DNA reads TGTGCCAGCAGCGTCTTCGGGACAGGGGATTCAAATGAGCAGTTCTTC.

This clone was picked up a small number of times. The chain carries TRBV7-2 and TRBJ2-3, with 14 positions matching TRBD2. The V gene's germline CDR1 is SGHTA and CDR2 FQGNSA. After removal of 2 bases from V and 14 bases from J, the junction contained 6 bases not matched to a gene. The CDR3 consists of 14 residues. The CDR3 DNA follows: TGTGCCAGCAGCTTAATGACTAGCGGGAGGGCCCCGTATTTT. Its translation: CASSLMTSGRAPYF. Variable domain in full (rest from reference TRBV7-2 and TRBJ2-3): GAGVSQSPSNKVTEKGKDVELRCDPISGHTALYWYRQSLGQGLEFLIYFQGNSAPDKSGLPSDRFSAERTGGSVSTLTIQRTQQEDSAVYLCASSLMTSGRAPYFGPGTRLTVL.

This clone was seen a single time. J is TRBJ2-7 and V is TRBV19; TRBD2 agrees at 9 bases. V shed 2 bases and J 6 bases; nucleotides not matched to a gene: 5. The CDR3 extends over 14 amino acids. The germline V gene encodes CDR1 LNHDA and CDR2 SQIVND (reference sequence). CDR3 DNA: TGTGCCAGTAGTATATTAGCGGGAGTTCGCGAGCAGTACTTC. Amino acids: CASSILAGVREQYF.

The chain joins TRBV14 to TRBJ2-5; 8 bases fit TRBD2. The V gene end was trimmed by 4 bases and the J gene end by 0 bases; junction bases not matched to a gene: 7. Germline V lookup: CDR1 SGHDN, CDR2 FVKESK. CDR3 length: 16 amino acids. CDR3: CASSRLGSGNQETQYF. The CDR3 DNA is TGTGCCAGCAGCCGCCTGGGTAGCGGGAACCAAGAGACCCAGTACTTC.

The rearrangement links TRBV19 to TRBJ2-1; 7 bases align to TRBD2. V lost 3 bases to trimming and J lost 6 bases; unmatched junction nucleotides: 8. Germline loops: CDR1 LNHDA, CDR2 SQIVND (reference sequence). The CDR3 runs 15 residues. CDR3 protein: CASSIPLAVFNEQFF. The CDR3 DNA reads TGTGCCAGTAGTATTCCCCTAGCGGTTTTCAATGAGCAGTTCTTC.